What follows are 25 T cell receptor beta chains derived from one specimen sequenced in a study of technical replicates of blood from a few donors. The repertoire was sequenced with immunoSEQ multiplex PCR; TCRdb's copy has only in-frame clones and lacks some. The table shows about 89,000 clones, with roughly 94% occurring only once. The sequenced material came from T cells isolated from PBMCs. The receptors come from a human donor in good health.

The V call is TRBV7-9, the J call TRBJ2-1, with D possibly being TRBD1 (5 bases). V lost 3 bases, J lost 13 bases, and 10 bases lay in between. The CDR3 covers 11 residues. Germline lookup yields CDR1 SEHNR and CDR2 FQNEAQ (reference sequence). CDR3 residues: CASSFRGFQFF. DNA of the CDR3: TGTGCCAGCAGCTTTAGGGGATTTCAGTTCTTC.

The rearrangement uses TRBV6-6 and TRBJ2-3, with 8 bases aligning to TRBD1. The CDR3 extends over 14 amino acids. The trim removed 7 bases at V and 5 bases at J, leaving 8 bases unmatched. The germline V gene has CDR1 MNHNY and CDR2 SVGAGI (reference sequence). As DNA, the CDR3 is TGTGCCAGCACAACTGGGACAGGTCGAGATACGCAGTATTTT. Amino acid sequence: CASTTGTGRDTQYF.

The rearrangement links TRBV2 to TRBJ2-1; D remains unclear. The CDR3 covers 15 residues. V was pared by 2 bases and J by 8 bases, with 16 bases between. CDR1 SNHLY and CDR2 FYNNEI come from the germline V gene. In DNA, the CDR3 is TGTGCCAGCAGTGAACCCGGTATCCATGTTGATGAGCAGTTCTTC. The encoded protein is CASSEPGIHVDEQFF.

This chain links TRBV7-8 with TRBJ1-2, with 9 nucleotides matching TRBD1. The CDR3 loop spans 16 amino acids. V lost 3 bases and J lost 4; bases outside the gene matches: 9. Germline V gene sequence: CDR1 SGHVS, CDR2 FQNEAQ. This chain's CDR3 is CASSFRTGVFVYGYTF. The CDR3 nucleotides read TGTGCCAGCAGCTTCAGGACAGGGGTTTTTGTCTATGGCTACACCTTC.

The chain carries TRBV7-9 and TRBJ2-7; TRBD1 matches at 8 bases. Per germline, CDR1 SEHNR and CDR2 FQNEAQ (reference sequence). The CDR3 totals 16 residues. V shed 1 base, J shed 2 bases, and the junction held 7 bases outside the gene matches. The CDR3 here is CASSLGAGQAPYEQYF. The CDR3 coding sequence is TGTGCCAGCAGCTTAGGGGCGGGACAGGCCCCCTACGAGCAGTACTTC.

The rearrangement joins TRBV6-5 to TRBJ2-7; TRBD1 matches 9 bases. This CDR3 region has 14 residues. Germline V gives CDR1 MNHEY, CDR2 SVGAGI. With V trimmed by 8 bases and J by 9 bases, 14 bases remained unmatched. CDR3 DNA: TGTGCCAGCCGAACCGGGACAGGGTTTGTCGGGCAGTACTTC. This gives the protein CASRTGTGFVGQYF.

J is TRBJ2-3 and V is TRBV9, with 8 bases lining up with TRBD2. The germline CDR1 and CDR2 sequences are SGDLS and YYNGEE. The V gene end was trimmed by 4 bases and the J gene end by 1 base; junction bases not matched to a gene: 14. The length of the CDR3 is 18 residues. The CDR3 nucleotides are TGTGCCAGCAGCCTGGGCCTAGCGGGTCTCACGGGCACAGATACGCAGTATTTT. It is translated as CASSLGLAGLTGTDTQYF. The whole variable domain, filled in from reference TRBV9 and TRBJ2-3, reads DSGVTQTPKHLITATGQRVTLRCSPRSGDLSVYWYQQSLDQGLQFLIQYYNGEERAKGNILERFSAQQFPDLHSELNLSSLELGDSALYFCASSLGLAGLTGTDTQYFGPGTRLTVL.

The CDR3 DNA is TGTGCCAGCAGTAGGTCGGCGGGGGTCAAGGAGCAGTACTTC. Translated, it gives CASSRSAGVKEQYF. V and J are TRBV27 and TRBJ2-7, with TRBD2 matching over 7 bases. J gave up 7 bases and V 5 bases, and 11 bases lay outside the gene matches. Germline lookup yields CDR1 MNHEY and CDR2 SMNVEV (reference sequence). The CDR3 sequence is 14 residues long.

The chain uses TRBV19 and TRBJ1-2; 8 bases are a match to TRBD1. This CDR3 has 14 residues. Germline V gene sequence: CDR1 LNHDA, CDR2 SQIVND (reference sequence). J gave up 8 bases and V 4 bases, and 9 bases lay outside the gene matches. In DNA, the CDR3 is TGTGCCAGTAGTACCAAGACAGGGGTCGAGGGCTACACCTTC. This codes for CASSTKTGVEGYTF.

The chain couples TRBV30 to TRBJ2-7; D not resolved. V was pared by 1 base and J by 3 bases, with 10 bases between. Per the germline V gene, CDR1 is GTSNPN and CDR2 is SVGIG (reference sequence). This CDR3 contains 13 residues. CDR3: CAWSDSGFYEQYF. The CDR3 nucleotides read TGTGCCTGGAGTGATTCAGGTTTCTACGAGCAGTACTTC. Combining the CDR3 with reference TRBV30 and TRBJ2-7 gives the whole variable domain SQTIHQWPATLVQPVGSPLSLECTVEGTSNPNLYWYRQAAGRGLQLLFYSVGIGQISSEVPQNLSASRPQDRQFILSSKKLLLSDSGFYLCAWSDSGFYEQYFGPGTRLTVT.

The V gene is TRBV18, the J gene TRBJ2-3; 11 bases line up with TRBD2. This CDR3 is 16 amino acids long. J lost 2 bases, V lost 3 bases, and 4 bases had no gene match. CDR1 KGHSH and CDR2 LQKENI come from the germline V gene. The CDR3 region is CASSPKLAGATDTQYF. CDR3 nucleotides: TGTGCCAGCTCACCTAAACTAGCGGGGGCCACAGATACGCAGTATTTT.

The CDR3: CASGLSGANVLTF. The CDR3 region has the DNA TGTGCCAGCGGGCTCTCTGGGGCCAACGTCCTGACTTTC. The chain carries TRBV28 and TRBJ2-6; D uncertain. Trimming pared 8 bases from V and 0 bases from J, leaving 5 bases between. This CDR3 has 13 amino acids. In germline, CDR1 is MDHEN, CDR2 SYDVKM.

The chain carries TRBV28 and TRBJ2-7; 10 bases match TRBD1. Germline V gene data show CDR1 as MDHEN and CDR2 as SYDVKM. This CDR3 spans 14 amino acids. V lost 4 bases, J lost 2 bases, and 2 bases stayed unmatched. Here the CDR3 reads CASSSGQGPYEQYF. The DNA for the CDR3 is TGTGCCAGCAGTTCGGGACAGGGGCCCTACGAGCAGTACTTC.

This chain links TRBV6-5 with TRBJ1-2; 9 bases map to TRBD1. The CDR3 length is 15 residues. Germline V gene sequence: CDR1 MNHEY, CDR2 SVGAGI. With 2 bases clipped from V and 12 bases from J, the junction kept 13 bases outside the gene matches. CDR3 sequence reads: CASSYGVRDRASHTF. The CDR3 DNA is TGTGCCAGCAGTTACGGTGTCCGGGACAGGGCATCCCACACCTTC.

This clone was found a few times. The chain recombines TRBV19 with TRBJ1-2, with D maybe TRBD1 (6 bases). V lost 1 base and J 3 bases, leaving 9 bases between the germline ends. The length of the CDR3 is 14 residues. Germline V gives CDR1 LNHDA, CDR2 SQIVND (reference sequence). CDR3 in amino acids: CASSIVGGDYGYTF. CDR3 nucleotide sequence: TGTGCCAGTAGTATAGTAGGGGGGGACTATGGCTACACCTTC.

V gene TRBV18 combines with J gene TRBJ1-1; the D is unclear. Trimming stripped 3 bases from V and 3 bases from J, with 8 bases between. The CDR3 covers 13 residues. Germline CDR1 is KGHSH and CDR2 is LQKENI. DNA for the CDR3: TGTGCCAGCTCACCTCCCGGGGACACTGAAGCTTTCTTT. As protein: CASSPPGDTEAFF.

V is TRBV6-5 and J is TRBJ1-1, with 10 nucleotides matching TRBD1. The germline CDR1 and CDR2 sequences are MNHEY and SVGAGI. V dropped 6 bases and J dropped 4; count of bases not matched to a gene: 8. This CDR3 is 15 amino acids long. Written as DNA, the CDR3 is TGTGCCAGCAGCCGACAGGGGGCGACCTCCACTGAAGCTTTCTTT. It codes for CASSRQGATSTEAFF.

The chain combines TRBV2 with TRBJ2-5; 11 bases line up with TRBD2. Germline lookup yields CDR1 SNHLY and CDR2 FYNNEI. V lost 5 bases to trimming and J lost 3 bases; unmatched junction nucleotides: 14. This CDR3 comprises 18 residues. The CDR3 DNA reads TGTGCCAGCAGTTTACAAGAGACGTCACTAGCGGGGGAAGAGACCCAGTACTTC. Protein sequence: CASSLQETSLAGEETQYF.

The CDR3 DNA reads as TGCGCCAGCAGTGAAGCGGAAAGCTACACAGATACGCAGTATTTT. Translation gives CASSEAESYTDTQYF. The rearrangement joins TRBV10-1 to TRBJ2-3, with a tentative D call TRBD2 (5 bases). V shed 3 bases and J shed 2 bases, with 12 bases lying between them. CDR1 and CDR2 from the germline V gene are WNHNN and SYGVQD (reference sequence). The CDR3 is 15 residues long.

This rearrangement joins TRBV25-1 to TRBJ2-7; 7 bases line up with TRBD1. The J segment lost 3 bases and the V segment lost 3 bases, leaving 11 bases of the junction unmatched. CDR1 MGHDK and CDR2 SYGVNS come from the germline V gene. The CDR3 extends over 16 amino acids. The CDR3 region has the DNA TGTGCCAGCAGTGATTGGACAGGAAAGGGTGGCTACGAGCAGTACTTC. This translates into CASSDWTGKGGYEQYF.

This clone is a singleton in its sample. The CDR3 DNA follows: TGTGCCAGCAGCTTGACCGGACAGGGGGGGGAGACCCAGTACTTC. This codes for CASSLTGQGGETQYF. The chain recombines TRBV7-2 with TRBJ2-5, with 10 bases identical to TRBD1. Germline V gene sequence: CDR1 SGHTA, CDR2 FQGNSA. The CDR3 contains 15 residues. Trimming at V came to 3 bases and at J to 5 bases, leaving 6 bases not matched to a gene.

As regards this clone: One junction end does not reproduce the germline sequence, and a read error may be involved. The chain is built from TRBV14 and TRBJ1-1, with D possibly TRBD1 on 5 matching bases. CDR1 and CDR2 from the germline V gene are SGHDN and FVKESK. CDR3 length: 13 residues. The DNA of the CDR3 is TGTGCCAGCACCCAAAGAAGGGGCACTGAAGCTTTCTTT. This encodes CASTQRRGTEAFF. Full variable domain (missing parts from reference TRBV14 and TRBJ1-1): EAGVTQFPSHSVIEKGQTVTLRCDPISGHDNLYWYRRVMGKEIKFLLHFVKESKQDESGMPNNRFLAERTGGTYSTLKVQPAELEDSGVYFCASTQRRGTEAFFGQGTRLTVV.

The V gene is TRBV27, the J gene TRBJ2-2; D possibly corresponds to TRBD2 (6 bases). Trimming cost V 2 bases and J 0 bases, with 28 bases left between them. The CDR3 totals 22 residues. The V gene's germline CDR1 is MNHEY and CDR2 SMNVEV (reference sequence). The CDR3 DNA reads TGTGCCAGCAGTTTACGGGCTAGCCCGAGTGGAGGGAGGCTATCGAACACCGGGGAGCTGTTTTTT. This translates into CASSLRASPSGGRLSNTGELFF.

V gene TRBV7-9 combines with J gene TRBJ1-6; the match to TRBD1 covers 7 bases. The CDR3 loop spans 16 amino acids. CDR1 and CDR2 from the germline V gene are SEHNR and FQNEAQ (reference sequence). Losses at the gene ends were 2 bases for V and 7 bases for J; bases not matched to a gene: 8. CDR3 residues: CASSLLGGAGNSPLHF. As DNA, the CDR3 is TGTGCCAGCAGCTTACTAGGGGGCGCGGGAAATTCACCCCTCCACTTT.

This chain links TRBV29-1 with TRBJ2-1; possibly TRBD2 for D (5 bases). Germline values: CDR1 SQVTM, CDR2 ANQGSEA. The CDR3 runs 13 residues. Trimming stripped 2 bases from V and 8 bases from J, with 13 bases between. CDR3 residues: CSVEIGSGYEQFF. CDR3 DNA: TGCAGCGTTGAAATAGGGAGCGGCTATGAGCAGTTCTTC.